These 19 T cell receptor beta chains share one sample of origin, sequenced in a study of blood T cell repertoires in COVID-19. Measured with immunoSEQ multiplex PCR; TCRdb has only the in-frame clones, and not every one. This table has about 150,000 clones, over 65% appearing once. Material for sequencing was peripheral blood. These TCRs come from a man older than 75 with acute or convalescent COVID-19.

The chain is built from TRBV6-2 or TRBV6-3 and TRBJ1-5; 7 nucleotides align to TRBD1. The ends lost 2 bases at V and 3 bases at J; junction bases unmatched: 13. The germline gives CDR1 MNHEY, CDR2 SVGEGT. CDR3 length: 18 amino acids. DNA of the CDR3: TGTGCCAGCAGTTACCGAACCCGGGACAGAGTCTCCAATCAGCCCCAGCATTTT. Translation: CASSYRTRDRVSNQPQHF.

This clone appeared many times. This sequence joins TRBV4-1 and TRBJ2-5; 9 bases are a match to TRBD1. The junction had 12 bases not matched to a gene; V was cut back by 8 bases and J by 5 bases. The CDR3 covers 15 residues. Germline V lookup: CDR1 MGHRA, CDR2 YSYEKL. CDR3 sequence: CASSGQGYREETQYF. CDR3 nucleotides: TGCGCCAGCTCTGGACAGGGGTATCGGGAGGAGACCCAGTACTTC.

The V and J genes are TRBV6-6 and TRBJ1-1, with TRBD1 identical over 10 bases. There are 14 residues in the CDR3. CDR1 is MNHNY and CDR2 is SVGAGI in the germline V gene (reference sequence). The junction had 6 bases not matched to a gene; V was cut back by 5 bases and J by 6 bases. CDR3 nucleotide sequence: TGTGCCAGCAGTCTTGACAGGGGGCAGGCTGAAGCTTTCTTT. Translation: CASSLDRGQAEAFF.

The CDR3 is CASTTTGYEQYF. The DNA of the CDR3 is TGTGCCAGCACCACGACAGGCTACGAGCAGTACTTC. The chain employs TRBV11-2 and TRBJ2-7; tentatively, D is TRBD1 (6 bases). This CDR3 comprises 12 residues. Germline V lookup: CDR1 SGHAT, CDR2 FQNNGV. V was pared by 7 bases and J by 3 bases, with 10 bases between. The complete variable domain, with remaining parts taken from reference TRBV11-2 and TRBJ2-7, reads EAGVAQSPRYKIIEKRQSVAFWCNPISGHATLYWYQQILGQGPKLLIQFQNNGVVDDSQLPKDRFSAERLKGVDSTLKIQPAKLEDSAVYLCASTTTGYEQYFGPGTRLTVT.

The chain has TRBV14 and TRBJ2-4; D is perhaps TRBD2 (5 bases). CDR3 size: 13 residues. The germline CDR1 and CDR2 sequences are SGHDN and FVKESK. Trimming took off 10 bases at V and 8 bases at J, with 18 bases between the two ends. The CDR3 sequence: CATPHEGLDIQYF. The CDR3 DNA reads TGTGCCACCCCGCACGAGGGATTGGACATTCAGTACTTC.

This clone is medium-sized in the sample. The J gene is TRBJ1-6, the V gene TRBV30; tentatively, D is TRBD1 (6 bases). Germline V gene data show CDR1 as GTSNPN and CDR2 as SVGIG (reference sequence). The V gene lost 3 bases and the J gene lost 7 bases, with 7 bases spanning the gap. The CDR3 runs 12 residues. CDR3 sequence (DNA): TGTGCCTGGAGGCAGGGGAATTCACCCCTCCACTTT. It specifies CAWRQGNSPLHF. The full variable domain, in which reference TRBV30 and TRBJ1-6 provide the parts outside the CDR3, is SQTIHQWPATLVQPVGSPLSLECTVEGTSNPNLYWYRQAAGRGLQLLFYSVGIGQISSEVPQNLSASRPQDRQFILSSKKLLLSDSGFYLCAWRQGNSPLHFGNGTRLTVT.

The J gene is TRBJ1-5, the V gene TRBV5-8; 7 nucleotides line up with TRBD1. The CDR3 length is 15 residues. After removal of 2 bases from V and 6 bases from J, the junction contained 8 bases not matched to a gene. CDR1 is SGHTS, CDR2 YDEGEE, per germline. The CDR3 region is CASSLNQGGIQPQHF. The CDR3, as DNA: TGTGCCAGCAGCTTAAATCAGGGGGGAATTCAGCCCCAGCATTTT.

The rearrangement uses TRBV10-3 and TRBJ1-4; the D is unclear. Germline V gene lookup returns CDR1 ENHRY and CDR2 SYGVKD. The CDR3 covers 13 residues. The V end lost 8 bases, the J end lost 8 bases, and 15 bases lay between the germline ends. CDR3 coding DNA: TGTGCCATCCATAACCTCTTGGGCGAAAAACTGTTTTTT. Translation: CAIHNLLGEKLFF.

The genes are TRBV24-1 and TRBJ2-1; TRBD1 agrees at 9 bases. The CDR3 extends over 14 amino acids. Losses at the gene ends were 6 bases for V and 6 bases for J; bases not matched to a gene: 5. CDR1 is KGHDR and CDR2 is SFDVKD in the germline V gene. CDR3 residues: CATSRTGAGNEQFF. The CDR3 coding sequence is TGTGCCACCAGTCGGACAGGGGCTGGCAATGAGCAGTTCTTC.

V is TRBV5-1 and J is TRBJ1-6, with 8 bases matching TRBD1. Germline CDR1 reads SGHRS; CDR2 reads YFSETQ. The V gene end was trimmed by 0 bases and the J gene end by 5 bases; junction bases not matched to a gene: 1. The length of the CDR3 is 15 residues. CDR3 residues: CASSLGTGNNSPLHF. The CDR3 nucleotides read TGCGCCAGCAGCTTGGGGACAGGGAATAATTCACCCCTCCACTTT.

This chain's CDR3 is CASRRLSGGPTDTQYF. As DNA, the CDR3 is TGTGCCAGCAGGAGACTCAGCGGGGGCCCCACAGATACGCAGTATTTT. This chain joins TRBV3-1 (or the pseudogene TRBV3-2) and TRBJ2-3; 8 bases are shared with TRBD2. CDR3 length: 16 amino acids. V was clipped by 6 bases and J by 2 bases; unmatched bases: 10. CDR1 and CDR2 (germline): LGHDT, YNNKEL (reference sequence).

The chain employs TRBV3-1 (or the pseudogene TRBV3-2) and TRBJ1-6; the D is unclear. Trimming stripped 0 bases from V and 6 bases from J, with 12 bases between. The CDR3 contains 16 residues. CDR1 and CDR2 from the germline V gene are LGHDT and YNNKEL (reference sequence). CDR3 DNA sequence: TGTGCCAGCAGCCAAGATGCGCGGCGCATTAATTCACCCCTCCACTTT. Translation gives CASSQDARRINSPLHF.

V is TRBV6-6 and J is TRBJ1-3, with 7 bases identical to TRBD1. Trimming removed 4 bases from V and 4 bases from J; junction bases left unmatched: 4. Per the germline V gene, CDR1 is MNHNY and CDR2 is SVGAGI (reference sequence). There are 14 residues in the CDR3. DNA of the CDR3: TGTGCCAGCAGTTCGACAGGGATGGGAAACACCATATATTTT. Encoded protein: CASSSTGMGNTIYF.

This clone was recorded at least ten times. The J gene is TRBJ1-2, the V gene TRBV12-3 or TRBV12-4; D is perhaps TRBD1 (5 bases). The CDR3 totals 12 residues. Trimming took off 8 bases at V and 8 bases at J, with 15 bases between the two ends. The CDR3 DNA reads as TGTGCCAGCCGAAGGGATGGGGCAGGCTACACCTTC. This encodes CASRRDGAGYTF.

CDR3 sequence (DNA): TGTGCCAGTAGCCGCCAGGGACAGGGGGGACACACCGGGGAGCTGTTTTTT. Translating it yields CASSRQGQGGHTGELFF. The V call is TRBV19, the J call TRBJ2-2, with TRBD1 matching 11 bases. This CDR3 contains 17 residues. After removal of 6 bases from V and 3 bases from J, the junction contained 9 bases not matched to a gene. Germline CDR1 reads LNHDA; CDR2 reads SQIVND (reference sequence). The whole variable domain, filled in from reference TRBV19 and TRBJ2-2, reads DGGITQSPKYLFRKEGQNVTLSCEQNLNHDAMYWYRQDPGQGLRLIYYSQIVNDFQKGDIAEGYSVSREKKESFPLTVTSAQKNPTAFYLCASSRQGQGGHTGELFFGEGSRLTVL.

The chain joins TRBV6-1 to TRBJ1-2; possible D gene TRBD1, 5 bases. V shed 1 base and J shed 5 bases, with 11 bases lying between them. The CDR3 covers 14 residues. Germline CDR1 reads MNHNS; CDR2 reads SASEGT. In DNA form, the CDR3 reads TGTGCCAGCAGTGAAGGGAACAGGCGATATGGCTACACCTTC. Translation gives CASSEGNRRYGYTF.

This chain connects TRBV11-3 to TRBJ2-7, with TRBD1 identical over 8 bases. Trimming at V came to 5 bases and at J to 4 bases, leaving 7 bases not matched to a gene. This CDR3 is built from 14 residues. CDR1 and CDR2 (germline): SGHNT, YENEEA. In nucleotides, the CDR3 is TGTGCCAGCAGCACTCAGGGGGCATTGTACGAGCAGTACTTC. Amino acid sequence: CASSTQGALYEQYF.

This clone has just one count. CDR3 sequence (DNA): TGTGCCAGCAGCCAAGACAGGGGACCTAATGAAAAACTGTTTTTT. Protein sequence: CASSQDRGPNEKLFF. The chain couples TRBV5-5 to TRBJ1-4; 8 nucleotides agree with TRBD1. V shed 4 bases, J shed 3 bases, and the junction held 5 bases outside the gene matches. The V gene's germline CDR1 is SGHKS and CDR2 YYEKEE (reference sequence). The CDR3 has 15 amino acids.

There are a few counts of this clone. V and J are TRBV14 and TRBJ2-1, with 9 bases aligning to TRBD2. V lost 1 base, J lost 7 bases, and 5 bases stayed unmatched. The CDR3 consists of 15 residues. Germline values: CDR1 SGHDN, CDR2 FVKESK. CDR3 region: CASSQAGAGGNEQFF. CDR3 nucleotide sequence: TGTGCCAGCAGCCAAGCAGGAGCGGGGGGTAATGAGCAGTTCTTC.